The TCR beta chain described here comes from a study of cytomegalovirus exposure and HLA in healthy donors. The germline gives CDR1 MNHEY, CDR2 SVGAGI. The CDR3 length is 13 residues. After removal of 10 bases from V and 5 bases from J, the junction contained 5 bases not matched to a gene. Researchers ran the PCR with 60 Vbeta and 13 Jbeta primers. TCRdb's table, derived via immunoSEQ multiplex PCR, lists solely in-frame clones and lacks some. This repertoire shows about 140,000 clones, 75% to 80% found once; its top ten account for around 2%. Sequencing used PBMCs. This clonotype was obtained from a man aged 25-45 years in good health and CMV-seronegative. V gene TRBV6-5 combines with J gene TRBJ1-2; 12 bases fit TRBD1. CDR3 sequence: CAIGDRGPYGYTF. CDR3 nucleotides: TGTGCCATAGGGGACAGGGGGCCGTATGGCTACACCTTC.